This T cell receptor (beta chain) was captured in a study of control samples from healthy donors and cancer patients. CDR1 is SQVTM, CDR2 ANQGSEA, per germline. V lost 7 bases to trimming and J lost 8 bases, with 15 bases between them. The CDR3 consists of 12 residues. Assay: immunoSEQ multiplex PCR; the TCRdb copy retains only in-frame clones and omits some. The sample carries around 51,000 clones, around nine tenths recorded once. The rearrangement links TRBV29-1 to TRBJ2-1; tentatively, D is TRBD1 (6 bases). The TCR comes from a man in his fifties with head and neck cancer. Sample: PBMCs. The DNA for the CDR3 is TGCAGCGGGGACATACCCCAGGATGAGCAGTTCTTC. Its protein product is CSGDIPQDEQFF.